The 23 T cell receptor beta chains in this list originate from one sample, sequenced in a study of shared clonotypes between healthy human individuals. The table came from immunoSEQ multiplex PCR; TCRdb's copy has only in-frame clones and leaves some out. The sample includes roughly 2.4 million clones, approximately 96% of them seen just once. Input material: naive CD4+ T cells sorted from blood. Subset described: CD45RA+ positively selected. The receptors originated from a man younger than 30 in good health.

The rearrangement joins TRBV4-3 to TRBJ2-1, with unresolved D. The V end was cut by 1 base, the J end by 4 bases, with 11 bases between. The V gene's germline CDR1 is LGHNA and CDR2 YSLEER. The CDR3 runs to 15 residues. CDR3 nucleotides: TGCGCCAGCAGCCAAGGGCAGGCCGGATACAATGAGCAGTTCTTC. Amino acids: CASSQGQAGYNEQFF.

This clone was recorded once. Other DNA sequences of this sample code for an identical CDR3. The V call is TRBV5-4, the J call TRBJ1-1, with 8 bases lining up with TRBD1. Germline values: CDR1 SGHNT, CDR2 YYREEE (reference sequence). The ends lost 4 bases at V and 2 bases at J; junction bases unmatched: 4. The CDR3 spans 14 residues. The CDR3 is CASSPTGGNTEAFF. CDR3 coding DNA: TGTGCCAGCAGCCCAACAGGGGGTAACACTGAAGCTTTCTTT.

The chain has TRBV23-1 and TRBJ2-7; a possible D gene is TRBD1 (6 bases). TRBV23-1 is recorded as an ORF, its role being uncertain. The CDR3 runs 15 residues. The V end lost 0 bases, the J end lost 0 bases, and 9 bases lay between the germline ends. The DNA of the CDR3 is TGCGCCAGCAGTCAATCATCACAGGGCTCCTACGAGCAGTACTTC. It codes for CASSQSSQGSYEQYF.

The J gene is TRBJ1-4, the V gene TRBV27, with 8 bases lining up with TRBD1. The CDR3 length is 18 residues. Losses at the gene ends were 8 bases for V and 0 bases for J; bases not matched to a gene: 14. Germline CDR1 is MNHEY and CDR2 is SMNVEV (reference sequence). The CDR3: CASPRAGQARATNEKLFF. The CDR3 region has the DNA TGTGCCAGCCCCCGGGCGGGACAGGCCCGAGCAACTAATGAAAAACTGTTTTTT.

The V call is TRBV10-3, the J call TRBJ2-7; no reliable D call. The CDR3 loop spans 11 amino acids. Germline loops: CDR1 ENHRY, CDR2 SYGVKD. The V and J ends lost 7 bases and 7 bases respectively, with 11 bases between them. CDR3 in DNA: TGTGCCATCAAGCGTACGGATGAGCAGTACTTC. Protein product: CAIKRTDEQYF.

The chain employs TRBV6-1 and TRBJ2-3; D is unclear. Between the trimmed V and J ends, which lost 1 base and 2 bases, there was a span of 16 bases. The CDR3 covers 17 residues. Germline-derived CDR1 and CDR2 are MNHNS and SASEGT. CDR3 in amino acids: CASSEVASRYPTDTQYF. CDR3 in DNA: TGTGCCAGCAGTGAAGTAGCATCTCGGTACCCCACAGATACGCAGTATTTT.

In the case of this clone: Other DNA sequences in this sample translate to the same CDR3. This chain uses TRBV19 with TRBJ2-7; TRBD1 matches at 7 bases. From germline, CDR1 is LNHDA and CDR2 SQIVND (reference sequence). Trimming cost V 6 bases and J 0 bases; bases outside gene matches: 5. The CDR3 has 14 amino acids. CDR3 DNA sequence: TGTGCCAGTAGCCCCCGGGACAGCTCCTACGAGCAGTACTTC. Its protein is CASSPRDSSYEQYF.

The genes are TRBV5-1 and TRBJ1-1; D gene ambiguous. The CDR3 contains 13 residues. CDR1 and CDR2 from the germline V gene are SGHRS and YFSETQ. The V and J ends lost 4 bases and 8 bases respectively, with 15 bases between them. The CDR3: CASSSPNEREAFF. The CDR3 DNA reads TGCGCCAGCAGCAGCCCCAACGAACGGGAAGCTTTCTTT.

With regard to this clone: Other nucleotide sequences in the sample specify the same CDR3. This chain uses TRBV5-1 with TRBJ2-7; D may be TRBD2 (5 bases). The CDR3 length is 12 residues. V lost 5 bases and J lost 0, with 6 bases in between. Germline values: CDR1 SGHRS, CDR2 YFSETQ. The CDR3 here is CASRRDSYEQYF. DNA of the CDR3: TGCGCCAGCAGGAGGGACTCCTACGAGCAGTACTTC.

The chain couples TRBV2 to TRBJ1-1; maybe TRBD1 (6 bases). V was shortened by 5 bases and J by 4 bases, with 17 bases between the two germline ends. The CDR3 is made up of 15 amino acids. CDR1 and CDR2 (germline): SNHLY, FYNNEI. CDR3 residues: CASSLGGGGGTEAFF. CDR3 sequence (DNA): TGTGCCAGCAGTCTGGGAGGGGGTGGTGGCACTGAAGCTTTCTTT.

The chain recombines TRBV18 with TRBJ1-2; D not certain. Germline-derived CDR1 and CDR2 are KGHSH and LQKENI. The CDR3 has 15 residues. V was pared by 2 bases and J by 0 bases, with 10 bases between. Written as DNA, the CDR3 is TGTGCCAGCTCACCAGGTTCGGCGACTAACTATGGCTACACCTTC. It specifies CASSPGSATNYGYTF.

A note on this clone: The junction departs from germline at one end; a sequencing error may be responsible. CDR3 region: CASSLDGGGNYNEQFF. The DNA for the CDR3 is TGTGCTAGCAGCTTAGACGGCGGGGGAAACTACAATGAGCAGTTCTTC. The chain carries TRBV7-7 and TRBJ2-1; 7 bases are a match to TRBD2. CDR3 length equals 16 residues. In germline, CDR1 is SSHAT, CDR2 FNYEAQ (reference sequence).

The gene calls are TRBV5-4 and TRBJ2-7, with 8 bases aligning to TRBD2. The germline V gene has CDR1 SGHNT and CDR2 YYREEE (reference sequence). The ends lost 4 bases at V and 5 bases at J; junction bases unmatched: 14. The CDR3 is 16 residues long. CDR3 region: CASSAGGAGVPNEQYF. CDR3 nucleotide sequence: TGTGCCAGCAGCGCGGGGGGAGCGGGGGTTCCCAACGAGCAGTACTTC.

This clone was counted once. CDR3 amino acids: CASSDLRESYGYTF. DNA for the CDR3: TGTGCCAGCAGCGACCTCAGGGAGTCCTATGGCTACACCTTC. The V gene is TRBV6-6, the J gene TRBJ1-2; TRBD1 might be the D (5 bases). V was clipped by 6 bases and J by 4 bases, with 15 bases between them. CDR3 length: 14 residues. The germline gives CDR1 MNHNY, CDR2 SVGAGI (reference sequence).

The gene calls are TRBV4-1 and TRBJ1-1, with TRBD1 as a possible D gene (6 bases). V lost 1 base to trimming and J lost 3 bases, with 21 bases between them. Germline-derived CDR1 and CDR2 are MGHRA and YSYEKL. The CDR3 is 18 residues long. This chain's CDR3 is CASSQGSGGARLDTEAFF. CDR3 nucleotide sequence: TGCGCCAGCAGCCAAGGGTCGGGGGGCGCGAGGCTGGACACTGAAGCTTTCTTT.

This clone was seen just once. This chain links TRBV7-9 with TRBJ2-7, with no clear D. This CDR3 region has 13 residues. V gave up 0 bases and J gave up 6 bases, with 9 bases separating them. Germline V gives CDR1 SEHNR, CDR2 FQNEAQ (reference sequence). The CDR3 spells CASSLAGSGEQYF. In nucleotides, the CDR3 is TGTGCCAGCAGCTTAGCGGGTTCCGGCGAGCAGTACTTC.

The V gene is TRBV28, the J gene TRBJ1-5, with 7 bases aligning to TRBD1. With V trimmed by 6 bases and J by 1 base, 6 bases remained unmatched. Germline assignment: CDR1 MDHEN and CDR2 SYDVKM. The CDR3 runs to 15 residues. The CDR3 sequence is CASRPPDRSNQPQHF. The CDR3 nucleotides are TGTGCCAGCAGGCCGCCGGACAGGAGCAATCAGCCCCAGCATTTT.

V gene TRBV6-1 combines with J gene TRBJ1-2; D is perhaps TRBD1 (6 bases). V was cut by 10 bases and J by 1 base, with 10 bases left in between. Germline-derived CDR1 and CDR2 are MNHNS and SASEGT. The CDR3 extends over 12 amino acids. CDR3 nucleotide sequence: TGTGCCACCCGGACAGTTAACTATGGCTACACCTTC. Protein: CATRTVNYGYTF.

The chain joins TRBV30 to TRBJ1-3; D possibly corresponds to TRBD1 (6 bases). From germline, CDR1 is GTSNPN and CDR2 SVGIG (reference sequence). CDR3 length: 16 residues. Trimming removed 4 bases from V and 0 bases from J, with 16 bases in between. In DNA, the CDR3 is TGTGCCTGGACCCCACCCCACAGGGCCTCTGGAAACACCATATATTTT. Residues: CAWTPPHRASGNTIYF.

The chain uses TRBV11-2 and TRBJ2-1; 8 nucleotides match TRBD1. The germline gives CDR1 SGHAT, CDR2 FQNNGV. The CDR3 length is 13 residues. With 3 bases clipped from V and 9 bases from J, the junction kept 4 bases outside the gene matches. This chain's CDR3 is CASSFTGGIEQFF. CDR3 bases: TGTGCCAGCAGCTTTACAGGGGGAATTGAGCAGTTCTTC.

This clone was recorded once. This specimen includes other DNA sequences encoding the same CDR3. The chain is built from TRBV30 and TRBJ1-5; D is undetermined. The CDR3 loop spans 13 amino acids. Germline-derived CDR1 and CDR2 are GTSNPN and SVGIG (reference sequence). The germline V and J ends were trimmed by 2 bases and 2 bases, with 7 bases remaining between them. CDR3 region: CAWSPTGNQPQHF. As DNA, the CDR3 is TGTGCCTGGAGTCCCACTGGCAATCAGCCCCAGCATTTT.

This clone has only a few counts. The same CDR3 can be traced to other DNA sequences in this sample. This chain uses TRBV9 with TRBJ1-6, with a possible D match to TRBD1 (5 bases). Germline CDR1 SGDLS, CDR2 YYNGEE. CDR3 length: 15 amino acids. Trimming left V 4 bases short and J 0 bases short, with 8 bases between. The CDR3 DNA reads as TGTGCCAGCAGCCCTGGGGGCTCCTATAATTCACCCCTCCACTTT. This encodes CASSPGGSYNSPLHF.

The rearrangement uses TRBV12-5 and TRBJ2-7; D is perhaps TRBD1 or TRBD2 (5 bases each). The V end lost 2 bases, the J end lost 6 bases, and 11 bases lay between the germline ends. The length of the CDR3 is 13 residues. CDR1 LGHNT and CDR2 FRNRAP come from the germline V gene. CDR3: CASGLFGGSEQYF. Written as DNA, the CDR3 is TGTGCTAGTGGTTTGTTTGGGGGAAGCGAGCAGTACTTC.